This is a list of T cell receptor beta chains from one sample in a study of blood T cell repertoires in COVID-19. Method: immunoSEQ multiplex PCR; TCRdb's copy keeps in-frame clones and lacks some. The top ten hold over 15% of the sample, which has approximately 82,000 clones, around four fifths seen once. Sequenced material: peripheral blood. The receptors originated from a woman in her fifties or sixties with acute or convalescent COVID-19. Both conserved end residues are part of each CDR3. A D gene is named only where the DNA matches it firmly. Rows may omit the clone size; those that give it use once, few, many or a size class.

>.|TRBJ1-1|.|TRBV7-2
TGTGCCAGCAGCTTAGACTACACTGAAGCTTTCTTT
CASSLDYTEAFF
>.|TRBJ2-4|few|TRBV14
TGTGCCAGCAGCCAAGCTGACGGGGAGGACAGGCCTAAAAACATTCAGTACTTC
CASSQADGEDRPKNIQYF
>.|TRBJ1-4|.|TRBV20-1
TGCAGTGCTAGTATCGGGGGTCGGGAAAAACTGTTTTTT
CSASIGGREKLFF
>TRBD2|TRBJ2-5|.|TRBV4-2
TGTGCCAGCAGCCAAGAGGCCAGCGGGAGGGCAGGGGGCCAAGAGACCCAGTACTTC
CASSQEASGRAGGQETQYF
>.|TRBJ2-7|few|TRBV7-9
TGTGCCAGCAGCACTACCCTTGATATTACCTACGAGCAGTACTTC
CASSTTLDITYEQYF
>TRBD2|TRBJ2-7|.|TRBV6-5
TGTGCCAGCAGTTGGGGACTAGCGGGGGGGGATAACGAGCAGTACTTC
CASSWGLAGGDNEQYF
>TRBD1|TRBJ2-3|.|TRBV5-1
TGCGCCAGCAGCAGACAGGGGTGGGCAGATACGCAGTATTTT
CASSRQGWADTQYF
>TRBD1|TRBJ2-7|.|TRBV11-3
TGTGCCAGCAGTTACCGGGACAGTTCCTACGAGCAGTACTTC
CASSYRDSSYEQYF
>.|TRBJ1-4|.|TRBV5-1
TGCGCCAGCAGCCGAGGAGTGACTAATGAAAAACTGTTTTTT
CASSRGVTNEKLFF
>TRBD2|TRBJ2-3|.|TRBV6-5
TGTGCCAGCAGTAAGCCCCGTACTAGCGGGAGTTTATATTTT
CASSKPRTSGSLYF
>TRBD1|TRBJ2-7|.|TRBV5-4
TGTGCCAGCAGCCCGGGACAGGAGTCCTACGAGCAGTACTTC
CASSPGQESYEQYF
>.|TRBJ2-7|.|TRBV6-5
TGTGCCAGCAGTTATGAGTACGAGTGGCAGTACTTC
CASSYEYEWQYF
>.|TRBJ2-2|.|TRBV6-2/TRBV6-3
TGTGCCAGCATCCCTTGGGGGACTCTTAACACCGGGGAGCTGTTTTTT
CASIPWGTLNTGELFF
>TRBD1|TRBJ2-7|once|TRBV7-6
TGTGCCAGCAGCTCGGGGACAGGGGGCATCGACGAGCAGTACTTC
CASSSGTGGIDEQYF
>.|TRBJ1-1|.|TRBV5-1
TGCGCCAGCAGCTTGGAACAGACCATGAACACTGAAGCTTTCTTT
CASSLEQTMNTEAFF
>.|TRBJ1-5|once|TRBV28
TGTGCCAGCAGTCCACCCCCAGGGTCCCAGCCCCAGCATTTT
CASSPPPGSQPQHF
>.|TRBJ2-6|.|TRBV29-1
TGCAGCGTTGAAAGGGGGGGCTCTGGGGCCAACGTCCTGACTTTC
CSVERGGSGANVLTF
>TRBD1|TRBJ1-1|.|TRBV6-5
TGTGCCAGCACCGGACAGGGGCGGGTCACTGAAGCTTTCTTT
CASTGQGRVTEAFF
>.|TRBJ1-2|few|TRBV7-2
TGTGCCAGCGTAGGGGTCTATGGCTACACCTTC
CASVGVYGYTF
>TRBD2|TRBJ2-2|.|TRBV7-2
TGTGCCAGCAGCCTTGAACTAGCGGGAGGGCTAAACACCGGGGAGCTGTTTTTT
CASSLELAGGLNTGELFF
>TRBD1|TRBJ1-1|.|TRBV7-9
TGTGCCAGCAGCTTAGGGGGACAGGGGATTGAAGCTTTCTTT
CASSLGGQGIEAFF
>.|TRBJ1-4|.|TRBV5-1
TGCGCCAGCAGCCCCAACGGGAGGATTGATGAAAAACTGTTTTTT
CASSPNGRIDEKLFF
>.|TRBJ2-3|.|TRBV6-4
TGTGCCAGCAGTGATTACCTATCCCCGAATACGCAGTATTTT
CASSDYLSPNTQYF
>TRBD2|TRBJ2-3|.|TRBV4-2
TGTGCCAGCAGCCAAGATAGGCCTAGCGGGGGGGGAGGCACAGATACGCAGTATTTT
CASSQDRPSGGGGTDTQYF
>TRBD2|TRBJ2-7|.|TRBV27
TGTGCCAGCAGTTTGACTAGCGGGAGGGCCCAGGAAGAGCAGTACTTC
CASSLTSGRAQEEQYF
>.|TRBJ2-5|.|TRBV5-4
TGTGCCAGCAGCCCGCCTGGGGCAGGGCAGGAGACCCAGTACTTC
CASSPPGAGQETQYF
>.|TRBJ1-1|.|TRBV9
TGTGCCACTACAGAGATGAACACTGAAGCTTTCTTT
CATTEMNTEAFF
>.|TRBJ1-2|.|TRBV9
TGTGCCAGCAGCGTAGCTGCGACAACAAACTATGGCTACACCTTC
CASSVAATTNYGYTF
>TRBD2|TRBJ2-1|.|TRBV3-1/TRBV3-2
TGTGCCAGCAGCCAAGATCTAGCCAGCGGGAGGGCATTGAATGAGCAGTTCTTC
CASSQDLASGRALNEQFF
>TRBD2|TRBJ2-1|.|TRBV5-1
TGCGCCAGCAGCTTTGCTAGCGGTGATATCAATGAGCAGTTCTTC
CASSFASGDINEQFF